The 19 T cell receptor beta chains reported below all come from one sample, sequenced in a study of blood T cell repertoires in COVID-19. Sequenced by immunoSEQ multiplex PCR; TCRdb stores in-frame clones only, minus some. Among 60,000 to 85,000 clones listed, about four fifths were seen once. Sequenced input: peripheral blood. These receptor sequences come from a woman aged 60-70 years with acute or convalescent COVID-19.

J is TRBJ1-1 and V is TRBV29-1, with D tentatively TRBD1 (6 bases). V dropped 7 bases and J dropped 0 bases, with 15 bases sitting between them. CDR3 size: 14 residues. Germline CDR1 reads SQVTM; CDR2 reads ANQGSEA. CDR3 nucleotide sequence: TGCAGCGCTAGGGGGGGGAATGTGAACACTGAAGCTTTCTTT. Translated, it gives CSARGGNVNTEAFF. The full variable domain, with the rest looked up from reference TRBV29-1 and TRBJ1-1, is SAVISQKPSRDICQRGTSLTIQCQVDSQVTMMFWYRQQPGQSLTLIATANQGSEATYESGFVIDKFPISRPNLTFSTLTVSNMSPEDSSIYLCSARGGNVNTEAFFGQGTRLTVV.

This clone has just one count. The genes are TRBV6-6 and TRBJ2-3, with TRBD2 matching 7 bases. The CDR3 is 15 residues long. CDR1 is MNHNY, CDR2 SVGAGI, per germline (reference sequence). V was clipped by 2 bases and J by 4 bases; unmatched bases: 6. The CDR3 bases are TGTGCCAGCAGTTACGGGGGGGAATGGGCAGATACGCAGTATTTT. The encoded protein is CASSYGGEWADTQYF.

A single count supports this clone. The chain employs TRBV12-3 or TRBV12-4 and TRBJ1-2; the match to TRBD1 covers 8 bases. The CDR3 length is 12 residues. V lost 8 bases, J lost 8 bases, and 7 bases stayed unmatched. CDR3 residues: CASSPGTGGYTF. CDR3 DNA sequence: TGTGCCAGCTCCCCGGGGACAGGCGGCTACACCTTC.

The chain employs TRBV5-1 and TRBJ2-1, with D hard to call. The CDR3 runs to 13 residues. CDR1 and CDR2 from the germline V gene are SGHRS and YFSETQ. Deletions cut 4 bases from V and 0 bases from J, with 5 bases between. CDR3 DNA sequence: TGCGCCAGCAGCCCGTTCTCCTACAATGAGCAGTTCTTC. Its protein is CASSPFSYNEQFF.

V is TRBV6-5 and J is TRBJ2-7; 8 positions agree with TRBD1. This CDR3 contains 14 residues. V dropped 5 bases and J dropped 0; count of bases not matched to a gene: 3. CDR1 is MNHEY and CDR2 is SVGAGI in the germline V gene. The CDR3 loop is CASSRQGSSYEQYF. The CDR3 DNA sequence: TGTGCCAGCAGTAGACAGGGGAGCTCCTACGAGCAGTACTTC.

V and J are TRBV5-4 and TRBJ2-2; no definite D call. CDR1 and CDR2 from the germline V gene are SGHNT and YYREEE (reference sequence). The CDR3 length is 12 residues. V was trimmed by 1 base and J by 8 bases, leaving 6 bases between them. The CDR3 spells CASSLLTGELFF. The CDR3 nucleotides are TGTGCCAGCAGCTTGCTTACAGGGGAGCTGTTTTTT.

CDR3 residues: CASSLGQENYNEQFF. The CDR3 DNA reads TGTGCCAGCAGCCTTGGACAGGAGAACTACAATGAGCAGTTCTTC. The V and J genes are TRBV7-9 and TRBJ2-1, with 7 bases matching TRBD1. This CDR3 region has 15 residues. From germline, CDR1 is SEHNR and CDR2 FQNEAQ (reference sequence). The V gene end was trimmed by 5 bases and the J gene end by 3 bases; junction bases not matched to a gene: 7.

This CDR3 reads CASSPSRGWYSEAFF. CDR3 coding DNA: TGTGCCAGCAGCCCCAGTCGGGGGTGGTACTCTGAAGCTTTCTTT. The chain couples TRBV7-8 to TRBJ1-1; perhaps TRBD1 as D (5 bases). The V end was cut by 5 bases, the J end by 6 bases, with 19 bases between. The CDR3 runs 15 residues. Per germline, CDR1 SGHVS and CDR2 FQNEAQ.

The chain is built from TRBV5-5 and TRBJ2-1, with a possible D match to TRBD2 (5 bases). There are 15 residues in the CDR3. The germline V gene has CDR1 SGHKS and CDR2 YYEKEE (reference sequence). Between the trimmed V and J ends, which lost 7 bases and 5 bases, there was a span of 19 bases. The CDR3 nucleotides are TGTGCCAGCGGGAGTCCTTTGAGGGTCAACAATGAGCAGTTCTTC. Protein: CASGSPLRVNNEQFF. The variable domain in full, completed from reference TRBV5-5 and TRBJ2-1, reads DAGVTQSPTHLIKTRGQQVTLRCSPISGHKSVSWYQQVLGQGPQFIFQYYEKEERGRGNFPDRFSARQFPNYSSELNVNALLLGDSALYLCASGSPLRVNNEQFFGPGTRLTVL.

This chain uses TRBV2 with TRBJ2-7; 7 positions match TRBD1. Losses at the gene ends were 6 bases for V and 3 bases for J; bases not matched to a gene: 8. Germline CDR1 and CDR2: SNHLY and FYNNEI. The CDR3 covers 14 residues. CDR3 in amino acids: CASRPGQPNYEQYF. The CDR3 nucleotides read TGTGCCAGCAGACCGGGACAGCCAAACTACGAGCAGTACTTC.

The rearrangement uses TRBV5-6 and TRBJ2-3; a weak D match, TRBD1 (5 bases). This CDR3 contains 13 residues. V was cut by 0 bases and J by 5 bases, with 7 bases left in between. Per the germline V gene, CDR1 is SGHDT and CDR2 is YYEEEE. CDR3 in DNA: TGTGCCAGCAGCTTGGTACAGGAAGATACGCAGTATTTT. This gives the protein CASSLVQEDTQYF. Variable domain in full (rest from reference TRBV5-6 and TRBJ2-3): DAGVTQSPTHLIKTRGQQVTLRCSPKSGHDTVSWYQQALGQGPQFIFQYYEEEERQRGNFPDRFSGHQFPNYSSELNVNALLLGDSALYLCASSLVQEDTQYFGPGTRLTVL.

V usage is TRBV2 and J usage is TRBJ1-4, with 9 nucleotides matching TRBD1. The CDR3 consists of 13 residues. V lost 6 bases to trimming and J lost 5 bases; unmatched junction nucleotides: 1. Germline values: CDR1 SNHLY, CDR2 FYNNEI. CDR3 in amino acids: CASSGTGNEKLFF. DNA of the CDR3: TGTGCCAGCAGCGGGACAGGGAATGAAAAACTGTTTTTT.

The chain joins TRBV7-2 to TRBJ2-7; possibly TRBD2 for D (5 bases). The V end was cut by 1 base, the J end by 7 bases, with 11 bases between. The CDR3 covers 13 residues. Per germline, CDR1 SGHTA and CDR2 FQGNSA. CDR3 DNA sequence: TGTGCCAGCAGCTTAGGTCCCACTAGGGAGCAGTACTTC. It is translated as CASSLGPTREQYF. Full variable domain (outside the CDR3, taken from reference TRBV7-2 and TRBJ2-7): GAGVSQSPSNKVTEKGKDVELRCDPISGHTALYWYRQSLGQGLEFLIYFQGNSAPDKSGLPSDRFSAERTGGSVSTLTIQRTQQEDSAVYLCASSLGPTREQYFGPGTRLTVT.

V gene TRBV4-3 combines with J gene TRBJ2-2; D possibly corresponds to TRBD2 (5 bases). The CDR3 loop spans 14 amino acids. V gave up 0 bases and J gave up 7 bases, with 9 bases separating them. Looked up from germline, CDR1 is LGHNA and CDR2 is YSLEER. CDR3 in DNA: TGCGCCAGCAGCCAAGAATCGGGGATCGGGGAGCTGTTTTTT. It encodes CASSQESGIGELFF.

The chain has TRBV5-1 and TRBJ2-7, with TRBD2 matching over 8 bases. Losses at the gene ends were 4 bases for V and 4 bases for J; bases not matched to a gene: 10. Germline CDR1 SGHRS, CDR2 YFSETQ. The CDR3 is made up of 15 amino acids. In DNA, the CDR3 is TGCGCCAGCAGCCAATCGCGGGGGGACGGGTACGAGCAGTACTTC. Encoded protein: CASSQSRGDGYEQYF.

The chain has TRBV10-3 and TRBJ2-3, with 12 bases matching TRBD2. CDR1 and CDR2 (germline): ENHRY, SYGVKD. The CDR3 has 16 amino acids. The trim removed 5 bases at V and 2 bases at J, leaving 5 bases unmatched. The CDR3 loop is CAISSRLAGVTDTQYF. The CDR3 nucleotides are TGTGCCATCAGTTCCCGACTAGCGGGGGTCACAGATACGCAGTATTTT.

The chain joins TRBV19 to TRBJ2-7; TRBD2 matches at 9 bases. Germline V lookup: CDR1 LNHDA, CDR2 SQIVND (reference sequence). The CDR3 runs 16 residues. V trimming: 7 bases; J trimming: 2 bases; junction bases outside the gene matches: 12. CDR3 loop: CASTSKGLATAYEQYF. The CDR3 region has the DNA TGTGCCAGTACCTCTAAAGGACTAGCGACAGCCTACGAGCAGTACTTC.

The genes are TRBV9 and TRBJ1-2; TRBD1 is a possible D gene (5 bases). CDR1 and CDR2 (germline): SGDLS, YYNGEE. V was pared by 3 bases and J by 8 bases, with 11 bases between. The CDR3 is 12 residues long. The CDR3 here is CASSAGEEGYTF. CDR3 in DNA: TGTGCCAGCAGCGCGGGGGAAGAGGGCTACACCTTC.

This sequence joins TRBV27 and TRBJ2-3, with D unresolved. The germline gives CDR1 MNHEY, CDR2 SMNVEV (reference sequence). This CDR3 has 15 residues. Trimming left V 3 bases short and J 5 bases short, with 15 bases between. CDR3 sequence (DNA): TGTGCCAGCAGTTTTGAGACACCGAGCCTAGATACGCAGTATTTT. Translated: CASSFETPSLDTQYF.